Many counts were recorded for the clone carrying this TCR beta chain. These data belong to a study of T cells in Graves' hyperthyroidism and ophthalmopathy. Amplified regions were TCR beta CDR3 sequences from RNA transcripts. First-round RT-PCR with HTBI primers amplified the TCR CDR3 region. TCRdb re-called the multiplex PCR reads with MiXCR, one entry per CDR3 protein. The data show fewer than 750,000 distinct CDR3 sequences, 40% to 55% seen once. V dropped 1 base and J dropped 4; count of bases not matched to a gene: 4. CDR1 is DFQATT, CDR2 SNEGSKA, per germline (reference sequence). The CDR3 loop spans 14 amino acids.

This rearrangement joins TRBV20-1 to TRBJ2-7; 10 bases map to TRBD2. The sample consisted of peripheral blood or thyroid tissue (not recorded which). This TCR came from a woman under 30 with Graves' hyperthyroidism. As DNA, the CDR3 is TGCAGTGCTAGAGTGGCTAGCGGGAGTTACGAGCAGTACTTC. Translated: CSARVASGSYEQYF.